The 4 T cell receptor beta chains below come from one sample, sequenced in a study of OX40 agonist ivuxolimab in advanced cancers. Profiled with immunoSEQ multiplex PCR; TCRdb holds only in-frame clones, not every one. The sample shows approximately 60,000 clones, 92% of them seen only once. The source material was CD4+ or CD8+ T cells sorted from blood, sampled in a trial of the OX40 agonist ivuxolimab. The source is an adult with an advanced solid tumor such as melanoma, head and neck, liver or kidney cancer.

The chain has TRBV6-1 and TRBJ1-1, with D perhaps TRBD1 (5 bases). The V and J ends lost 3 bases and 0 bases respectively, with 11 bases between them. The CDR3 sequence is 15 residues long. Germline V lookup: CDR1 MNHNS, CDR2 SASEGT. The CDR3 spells CASSDLGGLNTEAFF. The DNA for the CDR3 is TGTGCCAGCAGTGATCTCGGGGGGTTGAACACTGAAGCTTTCTTT.

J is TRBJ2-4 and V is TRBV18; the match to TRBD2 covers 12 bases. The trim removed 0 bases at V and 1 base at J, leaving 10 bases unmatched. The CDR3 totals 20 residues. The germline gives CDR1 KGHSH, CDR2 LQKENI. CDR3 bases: TGTGCCAGCTCACCACCGGCTAGCGGGAGGGCCGGAGGGGCCAAAAACATTCAGTACTTC. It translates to CASSPPASGRAGGAKNIQYF.

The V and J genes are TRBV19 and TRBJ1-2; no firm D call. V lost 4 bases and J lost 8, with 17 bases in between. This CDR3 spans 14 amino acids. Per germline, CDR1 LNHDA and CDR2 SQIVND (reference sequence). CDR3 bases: TGTGCCAGTAGTACAATCCTCCAAGCCGGGGGCTACACCTTC. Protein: CASSTILQAGGYTF.

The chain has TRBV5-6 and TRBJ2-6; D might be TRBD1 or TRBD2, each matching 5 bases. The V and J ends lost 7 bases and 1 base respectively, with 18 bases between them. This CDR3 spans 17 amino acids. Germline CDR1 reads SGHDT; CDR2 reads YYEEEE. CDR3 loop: CASLQVGTSSGANVLTF. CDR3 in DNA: TGTGCCAGCCTCCAAGTGGGGACGTCTTCTGGGGCCAACGTCCTGACTTTC.